This TCR beta chain is from a study of blood T cell repertoires in COVID-19. The wider study: COVID-19 samples, acute and convalescent, were from the United States, Italy and Spain. PBMCs, B-cell-depleted T cells, or T cells were the source of the cDNA or gDNA that made up the material.

Original processing methods: How many nucleated cells were present was estimated from reference gene primer amplification. Data came from immunoSEQ multiplex PCR; TCRdb stores just in-frame clones and leaves some out. D and trimming come from the DNA, and the V and J calls and clone size come from that table. The profile shows 110,000 or so clones, 87% of them singletons. V dropped 1 base and J dropped 4; count of bases not matched to a gene: 3. CDR3 length equals 15 residues. Germline V gene data show CDR1 as SGHDN and CDR2 as FVKESK. The chain uses TRBV14 and TRBJ2-7; 11 bases are shared with TRBD2. Material for sequencing was peripheral blood. This receptor was taken from a human donor in a cohort sampled during active COVID-19. The CDR3 sequence: CASSQASGGLYEQYF. In nucleotides, the CDR3 is TGTGCCAGCAGCCAAGCTAGCGGGGGGTTGTACGAGCAGTACTTC.